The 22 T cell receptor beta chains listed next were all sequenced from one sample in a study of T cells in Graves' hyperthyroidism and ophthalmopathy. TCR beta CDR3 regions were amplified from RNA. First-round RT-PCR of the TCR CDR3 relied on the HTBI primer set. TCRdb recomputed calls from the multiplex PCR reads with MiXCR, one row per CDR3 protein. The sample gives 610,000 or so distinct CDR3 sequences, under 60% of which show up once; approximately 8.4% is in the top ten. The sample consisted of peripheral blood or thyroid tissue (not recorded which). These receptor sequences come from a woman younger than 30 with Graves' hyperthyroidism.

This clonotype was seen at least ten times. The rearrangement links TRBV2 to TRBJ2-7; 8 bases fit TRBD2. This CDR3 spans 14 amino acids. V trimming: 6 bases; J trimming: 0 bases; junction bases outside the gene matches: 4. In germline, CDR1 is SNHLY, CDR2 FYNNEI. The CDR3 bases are TGTGCCAGCAGGACTAGCGCCAGCTCCTACGAGCAGTACTTC. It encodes CASRTSASSYEQYF.

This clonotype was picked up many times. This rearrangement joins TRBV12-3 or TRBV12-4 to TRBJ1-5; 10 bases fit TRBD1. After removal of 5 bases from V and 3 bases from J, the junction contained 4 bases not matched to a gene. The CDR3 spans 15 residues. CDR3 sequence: CASSRTGGPNQPQHF. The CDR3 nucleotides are TGTGCCAGCAGTCGGACAGGGGGACCCAATCAGCCCCAGCATTTT.

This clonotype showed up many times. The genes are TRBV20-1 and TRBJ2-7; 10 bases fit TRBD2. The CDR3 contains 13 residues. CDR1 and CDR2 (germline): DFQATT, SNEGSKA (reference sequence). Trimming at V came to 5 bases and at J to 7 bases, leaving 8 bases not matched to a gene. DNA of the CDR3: TGCAGTGCTGGAGGTACTAGCGGGACTGAGCAGTACTTC. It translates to CSAGGTSGTEQYF.

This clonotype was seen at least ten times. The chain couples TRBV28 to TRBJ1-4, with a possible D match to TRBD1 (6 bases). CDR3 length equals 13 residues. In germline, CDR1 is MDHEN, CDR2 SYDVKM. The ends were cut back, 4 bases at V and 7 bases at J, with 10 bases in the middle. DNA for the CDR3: TGTGCCAGCAGTTCCTTGGGGGCTGAAAAACTGTTTTTT. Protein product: CASSSLGAEKLFF.

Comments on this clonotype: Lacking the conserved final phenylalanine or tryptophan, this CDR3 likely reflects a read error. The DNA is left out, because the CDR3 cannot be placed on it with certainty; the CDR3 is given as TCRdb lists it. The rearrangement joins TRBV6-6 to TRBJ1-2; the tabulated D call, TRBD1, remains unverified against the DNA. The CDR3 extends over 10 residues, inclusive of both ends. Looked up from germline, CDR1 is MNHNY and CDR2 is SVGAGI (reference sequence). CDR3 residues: CASSTRDGTY.

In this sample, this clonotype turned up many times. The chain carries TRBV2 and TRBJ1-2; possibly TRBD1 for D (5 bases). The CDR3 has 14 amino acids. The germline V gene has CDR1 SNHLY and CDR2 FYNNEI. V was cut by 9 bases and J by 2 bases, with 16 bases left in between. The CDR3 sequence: CASDDREINYGYTF. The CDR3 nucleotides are TGTGCCAGTGACGACAGAGAGATAAACTATGGCTACACCTTC.

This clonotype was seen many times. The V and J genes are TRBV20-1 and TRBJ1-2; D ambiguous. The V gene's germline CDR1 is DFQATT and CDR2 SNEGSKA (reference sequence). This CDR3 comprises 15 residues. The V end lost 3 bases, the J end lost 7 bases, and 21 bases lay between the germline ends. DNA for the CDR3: TGCAGTGCTAGGGATGTCCATCCGAGTGTCGGTGGCTACACCTTC. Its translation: CSARDVHPSVGGYTF.

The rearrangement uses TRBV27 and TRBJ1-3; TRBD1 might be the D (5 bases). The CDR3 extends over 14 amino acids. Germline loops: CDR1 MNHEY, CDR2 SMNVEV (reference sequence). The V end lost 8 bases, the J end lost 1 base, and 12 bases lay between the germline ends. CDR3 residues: CASRRGGSGNTIYF. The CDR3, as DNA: TGTGCCAGCCGGAGGGGAGGGTCTGGAAACACCATATATTTT.

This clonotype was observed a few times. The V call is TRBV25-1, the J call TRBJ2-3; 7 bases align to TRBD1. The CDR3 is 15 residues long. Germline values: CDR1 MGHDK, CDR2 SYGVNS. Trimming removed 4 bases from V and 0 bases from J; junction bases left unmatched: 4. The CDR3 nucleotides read TGTGCCAGCAGTGTTACAGGGGCGAGCACAGATACGCAGTATTTT. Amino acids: CASSVTGASTDTQYF. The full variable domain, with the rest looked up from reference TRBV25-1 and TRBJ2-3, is EADIYQTPRYLVIGTGKKITLECSQTMGHDKMYWYQQDPGMELHLIHYSYGVNSTEKGDLSSESTVSRIRTEHFPLTLESARPSHTSQYLCASSVTGASTDTQYFGPGTRLTVL.

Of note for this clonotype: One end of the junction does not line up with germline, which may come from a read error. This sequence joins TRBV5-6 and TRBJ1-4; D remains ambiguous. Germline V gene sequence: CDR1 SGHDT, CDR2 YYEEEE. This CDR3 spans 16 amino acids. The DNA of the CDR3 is TGTGCCGGCAGCTTGACCGCCCGGGCAACTAATGAAAAACTGTTTTTT. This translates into CAGSLTARATNEKLFF.

CDR3 coding DNA: TGCAGTGTTTACACAGACGGTGAAGAGACCCAGTACTTC. Its translation: CSVYTDGEETQYF. The chain links TRBV20-1 to TRBJ2-5; D not certain. Trimming pared 7 bases from V and 3 bases from J, leaving 15 bases between. The CDR3 length is 13 residues. CDR1 and CDR2 (germline): DFQATT, SNEGSKA (reference sequence).

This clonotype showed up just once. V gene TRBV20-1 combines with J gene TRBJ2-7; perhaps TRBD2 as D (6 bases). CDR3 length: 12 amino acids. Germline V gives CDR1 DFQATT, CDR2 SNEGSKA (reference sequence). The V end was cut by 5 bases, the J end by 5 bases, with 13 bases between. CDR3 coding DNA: TGCAGTGCTTACCCAGGAGGGAACGAGCAGTACTTC. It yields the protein CSAYPGGNEQYF.

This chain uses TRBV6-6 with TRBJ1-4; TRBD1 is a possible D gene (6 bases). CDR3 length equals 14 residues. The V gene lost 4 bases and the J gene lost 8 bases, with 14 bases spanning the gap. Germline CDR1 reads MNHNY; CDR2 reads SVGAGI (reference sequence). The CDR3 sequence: CASSSGEGVEKLFF. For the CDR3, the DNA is TGTGCCAGCAGTTCCGGCGAGGGGGTGGAAAAACTGTTTTTT.

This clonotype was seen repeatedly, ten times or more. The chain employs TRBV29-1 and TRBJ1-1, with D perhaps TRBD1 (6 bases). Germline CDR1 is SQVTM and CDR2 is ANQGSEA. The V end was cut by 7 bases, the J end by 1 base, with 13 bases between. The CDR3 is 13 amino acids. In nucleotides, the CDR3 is TGCAGCGCAGACAGGAACCAGAACACTGAAGCTTTCTTT. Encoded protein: CSADRNQNTEAFF.

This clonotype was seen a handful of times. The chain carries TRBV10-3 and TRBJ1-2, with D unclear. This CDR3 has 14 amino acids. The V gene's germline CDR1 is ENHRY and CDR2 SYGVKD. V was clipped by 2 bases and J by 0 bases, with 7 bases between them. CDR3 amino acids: CAISEASSNYGYTF. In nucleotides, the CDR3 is TGTGCCATCAGTGAGGCCAGCTCTAACTATGGCTACACCTTC.

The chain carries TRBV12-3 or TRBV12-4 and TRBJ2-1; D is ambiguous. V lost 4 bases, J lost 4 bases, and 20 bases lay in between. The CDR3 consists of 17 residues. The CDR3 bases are TGTGCCAGCAGTTCCGCCCCTCCTTTGTCCAAGTACAATGAGCAGTTCTTC. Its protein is CASSSAPPLSKYNEQFF.

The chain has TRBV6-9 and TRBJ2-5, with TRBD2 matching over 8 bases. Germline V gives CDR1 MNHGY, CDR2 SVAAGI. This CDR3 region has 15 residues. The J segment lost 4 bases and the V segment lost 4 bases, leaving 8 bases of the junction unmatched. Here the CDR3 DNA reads TGTGCCAGCAGTTGCGTGTCGGGAGGGCCAGAGACCCAGTACTTC. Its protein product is CASSCVSGGPETQYF.

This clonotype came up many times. Here the CDR3 reads CASSPRGRSREETQYF. CDR3 coding DNA: TGTGCCAGCAGCCCGAGGGGTAGGTCCAGGGAAGAGACCCAGTACTTC. This sequence joins TRBV5-6 and TRBJ2-5; the D gene could be TRBD1 or TRBD2 (5 bases each). This CDR3 contains 16 residues. V was pared by 4 bases and J by 3 bases, with 19 bases between. Germline assignment: CDR1 SGHDT and CDR2 YYEEEE.

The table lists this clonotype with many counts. In DNA form, the CDR3 reads TGTGCCAGCAGTTACTCAGGGGGGAGCTATGGCTACACCTTC. Translating gives CASSYSGGSYGYTF. The chain employs TRBV6-5 and TRBJ1-2, with a weak D call TRBD1 (6 bases). CDR1 is MNHEY, CDR2 SVGAGI, per germline. The CDR3 extends over 14 amino acids. Trimming removed 0 bases at V and 4 bases at J, with 9 bases between.

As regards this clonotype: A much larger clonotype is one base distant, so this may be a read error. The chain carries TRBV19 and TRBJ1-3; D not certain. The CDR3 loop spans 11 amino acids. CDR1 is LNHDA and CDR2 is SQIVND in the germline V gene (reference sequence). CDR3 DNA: TGTGCCATAATCTCTGGAAACACCGTATATTTT. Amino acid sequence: CAIISGNTVYF.

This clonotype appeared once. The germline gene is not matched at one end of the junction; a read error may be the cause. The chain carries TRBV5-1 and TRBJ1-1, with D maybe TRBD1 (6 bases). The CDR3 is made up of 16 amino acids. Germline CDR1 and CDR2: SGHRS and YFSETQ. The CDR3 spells CAGSLAGDFLSTEAFF. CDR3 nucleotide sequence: TGCGCCGGCAGCTTGGCAGGGGACTTCCTGTCCACTGAAGCTTTCTTT.

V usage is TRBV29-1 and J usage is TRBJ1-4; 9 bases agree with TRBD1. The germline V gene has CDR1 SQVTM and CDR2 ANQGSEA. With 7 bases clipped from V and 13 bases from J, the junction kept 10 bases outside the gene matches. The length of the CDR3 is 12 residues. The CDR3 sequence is CSARQGGQPLFF. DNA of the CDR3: TGCAGCGCTAGACAGGGGGGGCAGCCACTGTTTTTT. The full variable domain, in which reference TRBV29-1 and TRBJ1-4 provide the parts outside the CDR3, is SAVISQKPSRDICQRGTSLTIQCQVDSQVTMMFWYRQQPGQSLTLIATANQGSEATYESGFVIDKFPISRPNLTFSTLTVSNMSPEDSSIYLCSARQGGQPLFFGSGTQLSVL.